This is a list of T cell receptor beta chains from one sample in a study of cytomegalovirus exposure and HLA in healthy donors. TCRdb's copy holds only in-frame clones and misses some; the assay was immunoSEQ multiplex PCR. The sample yields around 100,000 clones, 80% to 90% seen once. Material: PBMCs. The receptors shown here come from a woman aged 18 to 35 in good health and CMV-seropositive. The CDR3 runs from the conserved cysteine through the conserved F or W. The order of the fields is CDR3 length, V gene, clone size, J gene, D gene, CDR3 protein, CDR3 DNA. A D gene is named only where the DNA matches it firmly. Some rows mark clone size as missing; the rest say once, few, many or name a class of expanded clone.

>15|TRBV30|.|TRBJ1-1|TRBD1
CAWILRDRDNTEAFF
TGTGCCTGGATACTTAGGGACAGGGACAACACTGAAGCTTTCTTT
>15|TRBV27|.|TRBJ1-2|.
CASRAQGSSNYGYTF
TGTGCCAGCAGGGCTCAGGGGTCATCTAACTATGGCTACACCTTC
>15|TRBV4-1|.|TRBJ1-6|TRBD1
CASSHAGTGYSPLHF
TGCGCCAGCAGCCATGCCGGGACAGGGTATTCACCCCTCCACTTT
>14|TRBV18|.|TRBJ2-5|TRBD2
CASSPTGRRETQYF
TGTGCCAGCTCACCCACCGGGAGGCGGGAGACCCAGTACTTC
>14|TRBV18|.|TRBJ2-5|TRBD1
CASSPLGGTETQYF
TGTGCCAGCTCACCGCTAGGGGGCACAGAGACCCAGTACTTC
>13|TRBV6-5|.|TRBJ2-5|TRBD1
CASRAGGLETQYF
TGTGCCAGCAGGGCAGGGGGCTTAGAGACCCAGTACTTC
>14|TRBV4-1|few|TRBJ1-2|.
CASSQDGGNYGYTF
TGCGCCAGCAGCCAAGATGGCGGGAACTATGGCTACACCTTC
>13|TRBV4-1|.|TRBJ1-2|TRBD1
CASWAGGYYGYTF
TGCGCCAGCTGGGCAGGGGGCTATTATGGCTACACCTTC
>14|TRBV6-1|once|TRBJ1-5|.
CASSEGSSIQPQHF
TGTGCCAGCAGTGAAGGCAGTAGCATCCAGCCCCAGCATTTT
>15|TRBV30|.|TRBJ2-1|.
CAWSVLRTAHNEQFF
TGTGCCTGGAGTGTACTTAGGACAGCTCACAATGAGCAGTTCTTC
>16|TRBV4-1|.|TRBJ1-6|.
CASSQEATTVGGPLHF
TGCGCCAGCAGCCAAGAAGCGACCACTGTGGGGGGACCCCTCCACTTT
>17|TRBV27|.|TRBJ2-7|.
CASSLTRLAGFYYEQYF
TGTGCCAGCAGTTTAACCCGATTGGCGGGATTCTACTACGAGCAGTACTTC
>15|TRBV7-8|.|TRBJ2-3|TRBD2
CASRLAGVSPDTQYF
TGTGCCAGCCGACTAGCGGGAGTAAGTCCAGATACGCAGTATTTT
>20|TRBV11-3|.|TRBJ2-1|TRBD2
CASPTGTSGIGPSSYNEQFF
TGTGCCAGCCCCACTGGGACTAGCGGGATTGGCCCTAGCTCCTACAATGAGCAGTTCTTC
>14|TRBV28|.|TRBJ2-7|.
CASRAGGTSPEQYF
TGTGCCAGCAGAGCAGGGGGGACTTCTCCCGAGCAGTACTTC
>13|TRBV5-4|.|TRBJ1-1|.
CASSWGTNTEAFF
TGTGCCAGCAGCTGGGGGACAAACACTGAAGCTTTCTTT
>15|TRBV5-1|.|TRBJ2-1|.
CASSLQGTTYNEQFF
TGCGCCAGCAGCTTGCAGGGAACGACCTACAATGAGCAGTTCTTC
>15|TRBV7-9|.|TRBJ1-3|.
CASSLSGYSGNTIYF
TGTGCCAGCAGCTTATCGGGATACTCTGGAAACACCATATATTTT
>16|TRBV11-3|.|TRBJ2-1|TRBD2
CASSWRGVAGNNEQFF
TGTGCCAGCAGCTGGAGAGGGGTAGCGGGCAACAATGAGCAGTTCTTC
>13|TRBV6-5|.|TRBJ1-2|.
CASSYSGGYGYTF
TGTGCCAGCAGTTATTCCGGGGGCTATGGCTACACCTTC
>14|TRBV7-9|.|TRBJ1-1|.
CASSPRVLNTEAFF
TGTGCCAGCAGCCCTCGAGTTCTGAACACTGAAGCTTTCTTT
>15|TRBV9|once|TRBJ2-7|TRBD2
CASSVGSSGSYEQYF
TGTGCCAGCAGCGTAGGCTCTAGCGGGAGCTACGAGCAGTACTTC
>15|TRBV4-2|.|TRBJ2-2|.
CASSQVTGLTGELFF
TGTGCCAGCAGCCAAGTAACAGGCCTTACCGGGGAGCTGTTTTTT
>14|TRBV25-1|.|TRBJ2-5|.
CASRPSGAFWEQYF
TGTGCCAGCAGGCCCTCAGGAGCTTTTTGGGAGCAGTACTTC
>13|TRBV5-8|few|TRBJ1-4|.
CASSFGLREKLFF
TGTGCCAGCAGCTTTGGGCTCCGGGAAAAACTGTTTTTT
>13|TRBV18|.|TRBJ2-7|.
CASSPNRDDEQYF
TGTGCCAGCTCACCAAACAGGGACGACGAGCAGTACTTC
>15|TRBV15|.|TRBJ2-7|.
CATSRDRTPAYEQYF
TGTGCCACCAGCAGAGATCGTACACCAGCCTACGAGCAGTACTTC
>16|TRBV6-6|.|TRBJ2-3|TRBD1
CASRRTGRLITDTQYF
TGTGCCAGCAGGCGGACAGGGAGATTGATCACAGATACGCAGTATTTT
>15|TRBV7-8|.|TRBJ2-1|TRBD1
CASSQVPGQGTTQFF
TGTGCCAGCAGCCAAGTCCCGGGACAGGGGACGACGCAGTTCTTC
>16|TRBV9|once|TRBJ1-2|TRBD1
CASSVGPGQGVRGYTF
TGTGCCAGCAGCGTAGGTCCTGGACAGGGAGTTCGTGGCTACACCTTC
>14|TRBV18|.|TRBJ1-5|TRBD1
CASSPDRVNQPQHF
TGTGCCAGCTCACCGGACAGGGTGAATCAGCCCCAGCATTTT
>15|TRBV29-1|once|TRBJ1-2|TRBD1
CSGGSSDRGPGGYTF
TGCAGCGGGGGTAGTTCAGACAGGGGGCCCGGTGGCTACACCTTC
>12|TRBV9|.|TRBJ1-1|.
CASSVVGGEAFF
TGTGCCAGCAGCGTAGTAGGGGGTGAAGCTTTCTTT
>15|TRBV6-1|few|TRBJ1-1|.
CASTEGGFGNTEAFF
TGTGCCAGCACCGAAGGCGGGTTTGGGAACACTGAAGCTTTCTTT
>16|TRBV7-2|.|TRBJ2-1|TRBD2
CASSSTGTSGYNEQFF
TGTGCCAGCAGCTCTACCGGGACTAGCGGCTACAATGAGCAGTTCTTC
>15|TRBV11-2|.|TRBJ2-5|.
CASSLEIQGWETQYF
TGTGCCAGCAGCTTAGAGATACAGGGTTGGGAGACCCAGTACTTC
>15|TRBV4-1|.|TRBJ1-6|.
CASSQDPGLNSPLHF
TGCGCCAGCAGCCAAGATCCGGGGTTAAATTCACCCCTCCACTTT
>15|TRBV7-3|few|TRBJ1-1|.
CASSLTSQGRTEAFF
TGTGCCAGCAGCTTAACTAGCCAGGGGCGCACTGAAGCTTTCTTT